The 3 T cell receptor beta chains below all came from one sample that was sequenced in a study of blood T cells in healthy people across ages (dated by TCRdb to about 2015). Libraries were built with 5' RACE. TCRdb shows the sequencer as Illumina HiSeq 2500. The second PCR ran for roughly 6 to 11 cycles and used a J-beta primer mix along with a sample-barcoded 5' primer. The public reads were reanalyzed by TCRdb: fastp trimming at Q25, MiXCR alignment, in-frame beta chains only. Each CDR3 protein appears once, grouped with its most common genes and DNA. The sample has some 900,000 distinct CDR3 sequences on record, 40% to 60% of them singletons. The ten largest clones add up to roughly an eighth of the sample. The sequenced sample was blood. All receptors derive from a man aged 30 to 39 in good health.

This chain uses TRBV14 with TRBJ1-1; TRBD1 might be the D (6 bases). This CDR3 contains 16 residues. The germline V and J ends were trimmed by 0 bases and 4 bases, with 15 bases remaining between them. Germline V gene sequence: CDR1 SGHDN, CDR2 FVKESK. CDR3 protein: CASSQEGGASRTEAFF. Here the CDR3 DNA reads TGTGCCAGCAGCCAAGAGGGGGGGGCGAGTCGCACTGAAGCTTTCTTT.

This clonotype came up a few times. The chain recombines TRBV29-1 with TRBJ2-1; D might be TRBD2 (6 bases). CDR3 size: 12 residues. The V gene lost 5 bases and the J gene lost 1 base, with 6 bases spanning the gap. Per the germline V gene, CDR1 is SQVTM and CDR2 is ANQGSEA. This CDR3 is CSVRESYNEQFF. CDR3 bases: TGCAGCGTTCGGGAGTCCTACAATGAGCAGTTCTTC.

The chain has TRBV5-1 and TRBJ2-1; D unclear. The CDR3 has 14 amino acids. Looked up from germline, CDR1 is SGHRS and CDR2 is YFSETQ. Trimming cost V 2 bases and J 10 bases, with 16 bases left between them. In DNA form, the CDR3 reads TGCGCCAGCAGCTTTACCCTCCGGCTGGCGGAGCAGTTCTTC. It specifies CASSFTLRLAEQFF.